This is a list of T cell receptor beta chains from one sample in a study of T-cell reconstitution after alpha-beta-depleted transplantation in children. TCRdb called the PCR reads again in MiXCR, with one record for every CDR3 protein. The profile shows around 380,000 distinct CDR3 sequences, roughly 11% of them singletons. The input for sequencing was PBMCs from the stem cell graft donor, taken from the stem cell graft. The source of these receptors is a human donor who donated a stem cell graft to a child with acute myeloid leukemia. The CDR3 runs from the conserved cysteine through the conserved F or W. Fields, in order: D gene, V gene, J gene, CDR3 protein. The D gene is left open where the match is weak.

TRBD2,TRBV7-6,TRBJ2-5,CASRRLAGAAQYF
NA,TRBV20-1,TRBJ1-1,CSAKKPDGMNTEAFF
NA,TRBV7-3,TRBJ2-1,CASSFGGLSNEQFF
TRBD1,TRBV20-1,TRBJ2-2,CSAREDRGRGGELFF
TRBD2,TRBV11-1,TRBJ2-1,CASSSLGLASFEQFF
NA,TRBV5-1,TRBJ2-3,CASSLATDTQYF
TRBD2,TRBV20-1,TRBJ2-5,CSARSTSKETQYF
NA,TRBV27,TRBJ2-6,CASSSSPGANVLTF
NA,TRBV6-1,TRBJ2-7,CASSGLGPPWDEQYF
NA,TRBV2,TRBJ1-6,CASSEDRDPHNSPLHF
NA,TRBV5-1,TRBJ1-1,CASSFGSGLNTEAFF
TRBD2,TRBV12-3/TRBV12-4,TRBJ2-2,CASRAGLEYTGELFF
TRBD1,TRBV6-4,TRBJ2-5,CASNAHRGQNQETQYF
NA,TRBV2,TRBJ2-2,CASSQISNTGELFF
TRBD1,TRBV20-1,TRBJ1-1,CSARGTVNTEAFF
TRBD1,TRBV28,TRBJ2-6,CATRDRGRAGANVLTF